This TCR beta chain was identified in a study of technical replicates of blood from four donors (TCRdb year 2017). From cysteine to phenylalanine, the CDR3 is 15 amino acids long. The CDR3 DNA has 45 bases and is translated from base 1. Ends trimmed: V by 5 bases, J by 3 bases; bases unmatched to a gene: 6. Taken from the germline V gene, the CDR1 and CDR2 loops are MNHEY and SVGAGI. Library generation was performed with the immunoSEQ multiplex PCR assay. TCRdb took over this immuneACCESS table, retaining in-frame rearrangements with V and J assigned. Such tables are incomplete; in checked studies, under half of the missing clones stem from an unresolved V gene, and the remainder is unexplained. Present in this sample are roughly 70,000 clones, about nine tenths of which were seen just once. Of the sample, around 4.5% falls within the top ten clones. On this clone: The target of this receptor is not known. One base away there is no much larger clone; base qualities are not given.

Recombination connected TRBV6-5 to TRBJ1-3; 8 junctional bases match TRBD1. Source material: PBMCs. The TCR comes from a human donor in good health. Some clones in this sample may be carry-over from other donors' samples. The sequenced DNA is TGTGCCAGCAGTCCAACAGGGGGGAATGGAAACACCATATATTTT. Translated, this is CASSPTGGNGNTIYF.